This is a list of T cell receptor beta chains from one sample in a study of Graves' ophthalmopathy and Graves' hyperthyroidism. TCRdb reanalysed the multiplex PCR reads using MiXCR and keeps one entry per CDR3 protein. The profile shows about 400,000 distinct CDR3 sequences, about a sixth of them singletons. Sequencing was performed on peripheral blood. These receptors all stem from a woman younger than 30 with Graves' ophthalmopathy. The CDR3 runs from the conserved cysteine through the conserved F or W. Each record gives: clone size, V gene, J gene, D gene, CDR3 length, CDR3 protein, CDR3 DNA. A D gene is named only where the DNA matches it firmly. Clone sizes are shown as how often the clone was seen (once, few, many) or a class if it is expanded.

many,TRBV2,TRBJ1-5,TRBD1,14,CASRTGTSNQPQHF,TGTGCCAGCAGGACAGGGACGAGCAATCAGCCCCAGCATTTT
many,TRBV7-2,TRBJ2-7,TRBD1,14,CASSSRDRGIEQYF,TGTGCCAGCAGCTCCCGGGACAGGGGGATTGAGCAGTACTTC
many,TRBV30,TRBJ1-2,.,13,CAFRGAEVYGYTF,TGTGCCTTTCGAGGGGCGGAGGTCTATGGCTACACCTTC
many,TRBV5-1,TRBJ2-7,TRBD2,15,CASSLEAGGPGEQYF,TGCGCCAGCAGCTTGGAGGCGGGAGGGCCGGGGGAGCAGTACTTC
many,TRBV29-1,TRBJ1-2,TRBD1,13,CSVAGGAHYGYTF,TGCAGCGTTGCAGGGGGCGCCCACTATGGCTACACCTTC
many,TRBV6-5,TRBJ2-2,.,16,CASSSGGWLGTGELFF,TGTGCCAGCAGTTCGGGGGGCTGGTTGGGCACCGGGGAGCTGTTTTTT
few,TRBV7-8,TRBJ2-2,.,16,CASSQPRTPGTGELFF,TGTGCCAGCAGCCAACCCCGGACCCCGGGCACCGGGGAGCTGTTTTTT
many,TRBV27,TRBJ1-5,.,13,CASSFGRKQPQHF,TGTGCCAGCAGTTTCGGGCGAAAACAGCCCCAGCATTTT
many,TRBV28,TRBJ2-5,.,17,CASSLPHSPNPQETQYF,TGTGCCAGCAGTTTACCGCACAGCCCAAATCCCCAAGAGACCCAGTACTTC
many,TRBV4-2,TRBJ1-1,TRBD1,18,CASSQYAGRGRGSSEAFF,TGTGCCAGCAGCCAATACGCGGGCAGGGGGAGGGGTAGCTCTGAAGCTTTCTTT
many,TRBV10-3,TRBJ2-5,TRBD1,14,CAISGGQGIETQYF,TGTGCCATCAGTGGAGGACAGGGGATAGAGACCCAGTACTTC
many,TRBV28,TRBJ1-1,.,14,CASSLTGVDTEAFF,TGTGCCAGCAGTTTAACGGGGGTCGACACTGAAGCTTTCTTT
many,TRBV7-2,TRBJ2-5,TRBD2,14,CASTQGGLAETQYF,TGTGCCAGCACTCAAGGGGGACTAGCGGAGACCCAGTACTTC
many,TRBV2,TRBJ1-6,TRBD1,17,CASTDRQGSSYNSPLHF,TGTGCCAGCACCGACAGACAGGGAAGCTCCTATAATTCACCCCTCCACTTT